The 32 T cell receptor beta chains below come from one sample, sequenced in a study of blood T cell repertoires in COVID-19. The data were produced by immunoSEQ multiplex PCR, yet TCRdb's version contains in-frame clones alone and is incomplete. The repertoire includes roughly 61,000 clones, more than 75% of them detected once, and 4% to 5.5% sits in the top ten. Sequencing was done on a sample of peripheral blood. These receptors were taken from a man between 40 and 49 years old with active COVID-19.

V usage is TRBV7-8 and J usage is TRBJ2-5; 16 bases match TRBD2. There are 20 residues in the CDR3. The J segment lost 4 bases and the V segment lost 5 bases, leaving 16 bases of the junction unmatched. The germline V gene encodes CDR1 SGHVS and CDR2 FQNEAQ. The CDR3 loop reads CASSPRPPPGTSGRGETQYF. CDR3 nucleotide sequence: TGTGCCAGCAGCCCTCGACCCCCACCGGGGACTAGCGGGAGGGGAGAGACCCAGTACTTC.

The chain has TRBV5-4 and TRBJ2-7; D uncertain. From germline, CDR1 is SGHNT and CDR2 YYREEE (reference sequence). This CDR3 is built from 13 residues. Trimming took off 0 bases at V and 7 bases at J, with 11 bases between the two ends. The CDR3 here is CASSLGGPREQYF. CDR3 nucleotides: TGTGCCAGCAGCTTGGGAGGCCCTCGGGAGCAGTACTTC.

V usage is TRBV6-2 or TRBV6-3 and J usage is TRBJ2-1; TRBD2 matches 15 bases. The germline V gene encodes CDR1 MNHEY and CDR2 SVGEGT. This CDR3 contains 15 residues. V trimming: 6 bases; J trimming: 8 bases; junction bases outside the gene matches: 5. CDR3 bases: TGTGCCAGCAGCCCCGGGACTAGCGGGAGGTATGAGCAGTTCTTC. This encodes CASSPGTSGRYEQFF.

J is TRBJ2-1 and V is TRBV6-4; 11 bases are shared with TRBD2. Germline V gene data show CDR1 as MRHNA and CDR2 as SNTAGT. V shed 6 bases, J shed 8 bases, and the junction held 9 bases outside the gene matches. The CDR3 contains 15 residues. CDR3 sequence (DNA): TGTGCCAGCAGAAAACTAGCGGGGGCCCCCCATGAGCAGTTCTTC. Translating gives CASRKLAGAPHEQFF.

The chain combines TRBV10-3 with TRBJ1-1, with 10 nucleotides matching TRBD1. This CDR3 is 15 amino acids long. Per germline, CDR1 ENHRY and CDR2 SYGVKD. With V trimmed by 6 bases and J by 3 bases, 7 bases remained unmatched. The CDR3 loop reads CAIRETGGDDTEAFF. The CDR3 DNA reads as TGTGCCATCAGGGAGACAGGGGGCGATGACACTGAAGCTTTCTTT.

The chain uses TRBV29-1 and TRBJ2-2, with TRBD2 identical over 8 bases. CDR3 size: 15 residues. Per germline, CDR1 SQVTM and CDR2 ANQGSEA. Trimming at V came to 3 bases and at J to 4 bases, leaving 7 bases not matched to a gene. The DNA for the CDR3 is TGCAGCGTTGATTCCCCTAGCGGGCCCACCGGGGAGCTGTTTTTT. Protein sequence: CSVDSPSGPTGELFF.

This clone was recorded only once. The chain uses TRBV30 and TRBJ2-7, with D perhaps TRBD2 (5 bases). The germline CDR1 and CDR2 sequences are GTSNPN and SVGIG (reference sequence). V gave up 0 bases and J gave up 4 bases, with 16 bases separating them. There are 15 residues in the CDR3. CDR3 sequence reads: CAWSVLRARGYEQYF. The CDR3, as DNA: TGTGCCTGGAGTGTACTTAGGGCGCGCGGGTACGAGCAGTACTTC.

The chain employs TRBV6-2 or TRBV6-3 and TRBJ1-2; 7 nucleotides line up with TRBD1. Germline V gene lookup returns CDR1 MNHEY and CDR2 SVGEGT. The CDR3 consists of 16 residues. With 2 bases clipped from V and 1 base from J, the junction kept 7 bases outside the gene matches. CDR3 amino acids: CASSYPSRGINYGYTF. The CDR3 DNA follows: TGTGCCAGCAGTTACCCCAGCAGGGGGATTAACTATGGCTACACCTTC.

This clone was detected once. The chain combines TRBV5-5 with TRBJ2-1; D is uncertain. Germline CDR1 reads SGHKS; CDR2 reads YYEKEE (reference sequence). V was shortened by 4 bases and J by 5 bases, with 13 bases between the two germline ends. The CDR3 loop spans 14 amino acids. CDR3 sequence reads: CASSPRWSHNEQFF. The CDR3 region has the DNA TGTGCCAGCAGCCCTCGGTGGTCGCACAATGAGCAGTTCTTC.

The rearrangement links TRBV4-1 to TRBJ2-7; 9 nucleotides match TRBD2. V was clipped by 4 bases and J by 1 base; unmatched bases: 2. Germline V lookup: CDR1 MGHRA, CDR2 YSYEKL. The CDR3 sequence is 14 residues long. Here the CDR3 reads CASSPREGSYEQYF. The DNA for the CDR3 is TGCGCCAGCAGCCCGCGGGAGGGGTCCTACGAGCAGTACTTC.

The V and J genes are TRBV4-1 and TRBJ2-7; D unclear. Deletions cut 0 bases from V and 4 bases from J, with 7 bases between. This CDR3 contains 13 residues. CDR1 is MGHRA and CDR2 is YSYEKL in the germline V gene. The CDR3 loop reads CASSQEVQYEQYF. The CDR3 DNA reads TGCGCCAGCAGCCAAGAGGTTCAGTACGAGCAGTACTTC.

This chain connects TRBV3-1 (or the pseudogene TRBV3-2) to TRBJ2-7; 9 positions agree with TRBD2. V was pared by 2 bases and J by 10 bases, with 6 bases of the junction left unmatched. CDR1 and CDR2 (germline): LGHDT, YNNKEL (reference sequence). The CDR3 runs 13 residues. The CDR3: CASSQRAGGPQYF. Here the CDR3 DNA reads TGTGCCAGCAGCCAACGGGCGGGAGGGCCCCAGTACTTC.

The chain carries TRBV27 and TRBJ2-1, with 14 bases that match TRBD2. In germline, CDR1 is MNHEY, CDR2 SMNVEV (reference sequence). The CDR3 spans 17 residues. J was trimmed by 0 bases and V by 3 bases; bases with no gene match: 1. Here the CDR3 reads CASSFGTSGSSYNEQFF. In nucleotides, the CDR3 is TGTGCCAGCAGTTTCGGGACTAGCGGGAGCTCCTACAATGAGCAGTTCTTC.

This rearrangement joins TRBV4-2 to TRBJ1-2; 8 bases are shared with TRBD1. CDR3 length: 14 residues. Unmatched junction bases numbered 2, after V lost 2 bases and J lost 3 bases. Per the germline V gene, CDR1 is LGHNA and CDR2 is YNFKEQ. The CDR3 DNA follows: TGTGCCAGCAGCCAAACACAGGGGGACTATGGCTACACCTTC. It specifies CASSQTQGDYGYTF.

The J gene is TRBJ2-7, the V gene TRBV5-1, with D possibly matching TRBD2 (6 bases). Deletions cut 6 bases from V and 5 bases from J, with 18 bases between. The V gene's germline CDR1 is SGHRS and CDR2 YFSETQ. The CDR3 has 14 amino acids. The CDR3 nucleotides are TGCGCCAGCACGCCTGGGGAACGGGGGAACGAGCAGTACTTC. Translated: CASTPGERGNEQYF. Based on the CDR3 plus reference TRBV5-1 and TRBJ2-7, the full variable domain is KAGVTQTPRYLIKTRGQQVTLSCSPISGHRSVSWYQQTPGQGLQFLFEYFSETQRNKGNFPGRFSGRQFSNSRSEMNVSTLELGDSALYLCASTPGERGNEQYFGPGTRLTVT.

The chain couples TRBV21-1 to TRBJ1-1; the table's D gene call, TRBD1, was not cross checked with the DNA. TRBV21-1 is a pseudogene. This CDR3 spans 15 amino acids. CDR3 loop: CASSLTGSVNTEAFF. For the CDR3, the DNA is TGTGCCAGCAGCTTGACAGGGTCGGTCAACACTGAAGCTTTCTTT.

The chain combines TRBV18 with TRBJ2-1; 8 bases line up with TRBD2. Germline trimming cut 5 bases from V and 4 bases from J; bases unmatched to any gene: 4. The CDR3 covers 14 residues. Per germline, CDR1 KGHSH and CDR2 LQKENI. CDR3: CASSTSGIYNEQFF. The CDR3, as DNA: TGTGCCAGCTCAACTAGCGGCATATACAATGAGCAGTTCTTC.

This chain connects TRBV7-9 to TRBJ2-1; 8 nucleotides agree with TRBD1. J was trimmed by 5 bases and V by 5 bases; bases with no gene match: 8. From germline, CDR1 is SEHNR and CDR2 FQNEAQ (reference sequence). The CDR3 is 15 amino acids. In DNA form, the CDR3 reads TGTGCCAGCAGCCCGACAGGGGATTACAACAATGAGCAGTTCTTC. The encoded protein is CASSPTGDYNNEQFF.

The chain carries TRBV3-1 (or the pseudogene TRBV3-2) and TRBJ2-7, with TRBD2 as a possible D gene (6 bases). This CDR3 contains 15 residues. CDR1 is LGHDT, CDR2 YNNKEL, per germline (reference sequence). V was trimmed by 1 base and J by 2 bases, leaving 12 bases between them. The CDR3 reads CASSQVSGYPYEQYF. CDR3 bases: TGTGCCAGCAGCCAAGTTAGCGGATATCCCTACGAGCAGTACTTC.

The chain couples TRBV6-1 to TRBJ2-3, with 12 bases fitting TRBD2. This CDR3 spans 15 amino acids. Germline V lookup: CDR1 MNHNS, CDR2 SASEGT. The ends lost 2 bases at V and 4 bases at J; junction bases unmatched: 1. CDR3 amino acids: CASSELAGGPDTQYF. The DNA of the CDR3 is TGTGCCAGCAGTGAACTAGCGGGAGGGCCAGATACGCAGTATTTT.

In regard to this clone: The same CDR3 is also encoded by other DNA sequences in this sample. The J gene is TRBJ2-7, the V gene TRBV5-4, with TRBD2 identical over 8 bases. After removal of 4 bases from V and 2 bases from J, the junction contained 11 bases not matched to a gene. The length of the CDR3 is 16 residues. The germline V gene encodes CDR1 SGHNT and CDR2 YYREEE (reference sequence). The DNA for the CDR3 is TGTGCCAGCAGCCTGGGATCGGGACTAGGAGCCTACGAGCAGTACTTC. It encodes CASSLGSGLGAYEQYF.

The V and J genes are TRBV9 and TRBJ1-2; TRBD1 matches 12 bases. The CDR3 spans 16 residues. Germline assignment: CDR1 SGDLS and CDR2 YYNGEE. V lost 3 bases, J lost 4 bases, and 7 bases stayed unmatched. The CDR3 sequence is CASSASGTGGPYGYTF. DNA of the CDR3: TGTGCCAGCAGCGCCTCCGGGACAGGGGGCCCCTATGGCTACACCTTC.

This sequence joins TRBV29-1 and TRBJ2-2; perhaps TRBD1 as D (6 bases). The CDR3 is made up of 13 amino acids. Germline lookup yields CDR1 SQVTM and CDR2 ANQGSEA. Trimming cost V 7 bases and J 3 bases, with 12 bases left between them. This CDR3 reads CSARAGDTGELFF. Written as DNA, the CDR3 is TGCAGCGCAAGGGCAGGGGACACCGGGGAGCTGTTTTTT.

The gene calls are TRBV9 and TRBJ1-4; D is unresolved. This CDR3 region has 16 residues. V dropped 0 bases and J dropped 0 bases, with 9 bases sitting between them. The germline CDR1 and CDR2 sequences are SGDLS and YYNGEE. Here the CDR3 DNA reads TGTGCCAGCAGCGTAGGGGCATTAGCAACTAATGAAAAACTGTTTTTT. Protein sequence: CASSVGALATNEKLFF.

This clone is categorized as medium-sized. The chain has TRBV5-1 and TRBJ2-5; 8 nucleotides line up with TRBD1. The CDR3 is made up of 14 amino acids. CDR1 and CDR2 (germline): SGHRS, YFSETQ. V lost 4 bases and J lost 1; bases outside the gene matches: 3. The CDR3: CASSPGQVQETQYF. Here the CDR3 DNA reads TGCGCCAGCAGCCCGGGACAGGTCCAAGAGACCCAGTACTTC.

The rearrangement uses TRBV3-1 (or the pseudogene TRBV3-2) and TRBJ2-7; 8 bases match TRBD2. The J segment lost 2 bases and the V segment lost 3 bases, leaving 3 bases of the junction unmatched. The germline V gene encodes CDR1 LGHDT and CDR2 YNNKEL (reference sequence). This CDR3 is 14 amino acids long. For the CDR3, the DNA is TGTGCCAGCAGCCAGATAGCGGGAACCTACGAGCAGTACTTC. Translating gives CASSQIAGTYEQYF.

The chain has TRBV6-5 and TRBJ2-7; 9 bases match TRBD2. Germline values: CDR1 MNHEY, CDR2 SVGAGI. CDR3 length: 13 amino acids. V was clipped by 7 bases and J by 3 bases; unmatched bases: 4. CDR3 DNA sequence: TGTGCCAGCACCGAGACTAGCGGCTACGAGCAGTACTTC. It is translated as CASTETSGYEQYF.

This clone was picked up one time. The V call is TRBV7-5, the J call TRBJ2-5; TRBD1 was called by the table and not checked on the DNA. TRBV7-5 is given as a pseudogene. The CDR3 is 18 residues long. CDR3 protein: CVRSLVHPGTGDEETQYF. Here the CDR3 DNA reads TGTGTCAGAAGCTTAGTACACCCCGGGACAGGGGATGAAGAGACCCAGTACTTC.

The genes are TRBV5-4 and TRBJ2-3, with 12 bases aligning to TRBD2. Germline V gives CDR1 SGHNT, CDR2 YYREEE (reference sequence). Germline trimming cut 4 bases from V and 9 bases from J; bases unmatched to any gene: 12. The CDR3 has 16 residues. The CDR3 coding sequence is TGTGCCAGCAGCCAGACTAGCGGGAGCTTGAGGGGCACGCAGTATTTT. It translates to CASSQTSGSLRGTQYF.

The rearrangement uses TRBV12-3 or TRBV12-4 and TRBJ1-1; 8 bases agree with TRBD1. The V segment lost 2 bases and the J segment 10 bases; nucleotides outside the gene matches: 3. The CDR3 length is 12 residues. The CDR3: CASSLLTGVAFF. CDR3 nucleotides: TGTGCCAGCAGTTTATTGACAGGGGTAGCTTTCTTT.

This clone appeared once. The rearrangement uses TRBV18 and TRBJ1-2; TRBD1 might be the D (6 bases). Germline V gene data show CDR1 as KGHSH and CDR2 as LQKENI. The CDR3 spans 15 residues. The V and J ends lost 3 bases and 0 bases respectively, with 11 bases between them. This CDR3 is CASSPLEGANYGYTF. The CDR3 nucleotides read TGTGCCAGCTCACCTCTAGAGGGGGCTAACTATGGCTACACCTTC.

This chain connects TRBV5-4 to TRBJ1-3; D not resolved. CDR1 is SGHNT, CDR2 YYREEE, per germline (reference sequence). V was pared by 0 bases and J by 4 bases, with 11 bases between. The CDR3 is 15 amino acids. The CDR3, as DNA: TGTGCCAGCAGCTTGGATAGCGGCGCGGGAAACACCATATATTTT. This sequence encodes CASSLDSGAGNTIYF.